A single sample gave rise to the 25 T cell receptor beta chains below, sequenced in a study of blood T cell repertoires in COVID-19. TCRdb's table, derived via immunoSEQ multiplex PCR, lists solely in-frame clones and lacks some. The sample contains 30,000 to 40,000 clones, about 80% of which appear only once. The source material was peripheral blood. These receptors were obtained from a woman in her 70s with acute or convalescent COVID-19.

CDR3 sequence reads: CASSALWVAGGRQYF. DNA of the CDR3: TGTGCCAGCAGCGCCCTTTGGGTTGCGGGGGGACGGCAGTACTTC. The chain links TRBV13 to TRBJ2-7; 8 nucleotides agree with TRBD2. J lost 9 bases, V lost 5 bases, and 15 bases had no gene match. This CDR3 region has 15 residues. Germline V gives CDR1 PRHDT, CDR2 FYEKMQ (reference sequence).

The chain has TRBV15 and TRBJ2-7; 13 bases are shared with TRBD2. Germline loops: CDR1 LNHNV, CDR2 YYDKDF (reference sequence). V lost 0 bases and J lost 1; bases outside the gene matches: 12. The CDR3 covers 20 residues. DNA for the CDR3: TGTGCCACCAGCAGAGATCCCCGGACTAGCGGGAGCGACAGATCCTACGAGCAGTACTTC. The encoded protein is CATSRDPRTSGSDRSYEQYF.

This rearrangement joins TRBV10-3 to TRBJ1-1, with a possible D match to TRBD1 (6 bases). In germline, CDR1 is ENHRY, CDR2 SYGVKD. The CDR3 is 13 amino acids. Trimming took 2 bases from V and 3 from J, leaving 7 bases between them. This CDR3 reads CAISEKGDTEAFF. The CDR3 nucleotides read TGTGCCATCAGTGAGAAGGGGGACACTGAAGCTTTCTTT.

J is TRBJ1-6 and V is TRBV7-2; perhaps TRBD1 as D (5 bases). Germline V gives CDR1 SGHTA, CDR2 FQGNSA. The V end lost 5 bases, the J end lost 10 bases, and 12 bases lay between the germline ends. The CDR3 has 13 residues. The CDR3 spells CASSRLKGSPLHF. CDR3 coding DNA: TGTGCCAGCAGCCGCCTTAAGGGGTCACCCCTCCACTTT.

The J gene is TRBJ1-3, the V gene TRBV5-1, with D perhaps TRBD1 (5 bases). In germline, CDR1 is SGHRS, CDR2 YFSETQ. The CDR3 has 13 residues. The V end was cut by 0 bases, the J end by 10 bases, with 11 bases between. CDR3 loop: CASSLGTGETIYF. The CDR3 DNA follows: TGCGCCAGCAGCTTGGGGACGGGGGAGACCATATATTTT.

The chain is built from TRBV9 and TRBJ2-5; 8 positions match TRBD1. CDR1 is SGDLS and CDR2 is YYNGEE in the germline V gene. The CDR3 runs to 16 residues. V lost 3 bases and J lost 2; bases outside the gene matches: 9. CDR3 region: CASSGGTGSGQETQYF. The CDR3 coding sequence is TGTGCCAGCAGCGGAGGGACAGGATCAGGGCAAGAGACCCAGTACTTC.

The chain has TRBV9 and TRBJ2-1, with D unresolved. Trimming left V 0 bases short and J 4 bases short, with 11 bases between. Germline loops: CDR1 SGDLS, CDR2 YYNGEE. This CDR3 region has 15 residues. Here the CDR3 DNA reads TGTGCCAGCAGCGTAGAGTTATACCAGTACAATGAGCAGTTCTTC. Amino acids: CASSVELYQYNEQFF.

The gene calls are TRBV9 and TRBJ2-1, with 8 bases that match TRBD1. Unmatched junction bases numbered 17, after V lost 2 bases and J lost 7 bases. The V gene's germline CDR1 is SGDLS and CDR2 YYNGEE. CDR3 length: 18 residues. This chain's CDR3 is CASSVRGGRGLQWNEQFF. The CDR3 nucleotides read TGTGCCAGCAGCGTTAGAGGGGGCAGGGGGCTACAGTGGAATGAGCAGTTCTTC. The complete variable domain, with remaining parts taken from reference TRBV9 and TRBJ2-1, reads DSGVTQTPKHLITATGQRVTLRCSPRSGDLSVYWYQQSLDQGLQFLIQYYNGEERAKGNILERFSAQQFPDLHSELNLSSLELGDSALYFCASSVRGGRGLQWNEQFFGPGTRLTVL.

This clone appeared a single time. The CDR3 DNA sequence: TGTGCCATCAGTGCCGGGACAACTTCCTGGGACTATGGCTACACCTTC. It encodes CAISAGTTSWDYGYTF. V usage is TRBV10-3 and J usage is TRBJ1-2; tentative D call: TRBD1 (6 bases). Trimming took off 4 bases at V and 3 bases at J, with 18 bases between the two ends. The germline V gene encodes CDR1 ENHRY and CDR2 SYGVKD. CDR3 length equals 16 residues.

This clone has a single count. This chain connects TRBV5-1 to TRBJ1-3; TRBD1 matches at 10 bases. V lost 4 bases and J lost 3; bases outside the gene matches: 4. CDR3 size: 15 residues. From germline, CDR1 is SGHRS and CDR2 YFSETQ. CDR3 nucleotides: TGCGCCAGCAGCCAAGGGACAGGGGATGGAAACACCATATATTTT. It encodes CASSQGTGDGNTIYF.

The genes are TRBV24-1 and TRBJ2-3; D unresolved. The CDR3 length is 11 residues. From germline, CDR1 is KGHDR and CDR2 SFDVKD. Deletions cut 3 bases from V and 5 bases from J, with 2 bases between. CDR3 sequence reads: CATSDLDTQYF. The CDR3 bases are TGTGCCACCAGTGATCTAGATACGCAGTATTTT.

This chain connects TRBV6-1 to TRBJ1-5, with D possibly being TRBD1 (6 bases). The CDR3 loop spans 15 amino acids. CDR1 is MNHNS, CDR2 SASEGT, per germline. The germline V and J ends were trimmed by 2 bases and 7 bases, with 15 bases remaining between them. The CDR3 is CASSEPNRAGQPQHF. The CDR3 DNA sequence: TGTGCCAGCAGTGAACCCAACAGGGCCGGGCAGCCCCAGCATTTT.

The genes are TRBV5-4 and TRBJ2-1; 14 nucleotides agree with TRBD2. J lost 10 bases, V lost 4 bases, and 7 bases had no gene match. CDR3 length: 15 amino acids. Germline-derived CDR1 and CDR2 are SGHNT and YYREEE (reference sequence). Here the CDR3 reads CASSTGTSGRGEQFF. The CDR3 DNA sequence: TGTGCCAGCAGCACCGGGACTAGCGGGAGAGGGGAGCAGTTCTTC.

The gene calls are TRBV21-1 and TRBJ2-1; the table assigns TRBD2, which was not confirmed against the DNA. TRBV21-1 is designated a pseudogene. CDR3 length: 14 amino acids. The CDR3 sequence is CASTKGRRENEQFF. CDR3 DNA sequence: TGTGCCAGCACTAAGGGGCGGAGGGAAAATGAGCAGTTCTTC.

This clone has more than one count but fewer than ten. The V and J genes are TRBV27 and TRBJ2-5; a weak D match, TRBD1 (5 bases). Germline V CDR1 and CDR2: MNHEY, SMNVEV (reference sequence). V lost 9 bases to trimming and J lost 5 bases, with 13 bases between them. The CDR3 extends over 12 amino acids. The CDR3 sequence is CASSGQGETQYF. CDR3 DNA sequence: TGTGCCAGTTCAGGGCAAGGGGAGACCCAGTACTTC.

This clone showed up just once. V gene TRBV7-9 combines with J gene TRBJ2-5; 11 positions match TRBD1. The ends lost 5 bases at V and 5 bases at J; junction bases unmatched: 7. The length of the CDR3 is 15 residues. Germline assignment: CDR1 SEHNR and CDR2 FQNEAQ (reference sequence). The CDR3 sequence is CASSPGQGARETQYF. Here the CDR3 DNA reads TGTGCCAGCAGCCCCGGACAGGGGGCGCGGGAGACCCAGTACTTC.

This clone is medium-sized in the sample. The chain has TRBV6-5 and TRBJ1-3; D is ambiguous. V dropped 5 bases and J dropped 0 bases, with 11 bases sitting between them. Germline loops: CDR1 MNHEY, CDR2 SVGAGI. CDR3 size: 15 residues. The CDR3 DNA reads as TGTGCCAGCAGTCCCAGCGCCGACTCTGGAAACACCATATATTTT. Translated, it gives CASSPSADSGNTIYF.

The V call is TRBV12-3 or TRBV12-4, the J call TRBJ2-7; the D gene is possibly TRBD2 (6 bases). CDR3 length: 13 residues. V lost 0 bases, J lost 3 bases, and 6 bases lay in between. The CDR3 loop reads CASSLARGYEQYF. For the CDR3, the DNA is TGTGCCAGCAGTTTAGCGCGGGGCTACGAGCAGTACTTC.

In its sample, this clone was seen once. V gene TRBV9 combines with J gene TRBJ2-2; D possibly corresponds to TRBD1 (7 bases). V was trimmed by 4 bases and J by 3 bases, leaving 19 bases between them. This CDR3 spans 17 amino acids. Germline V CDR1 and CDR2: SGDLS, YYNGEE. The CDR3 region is CASSYPPQGGDTGELFF. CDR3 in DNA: TGTGCCAGCAGCTATCCCCCCCAGGGGGGAGACACCGGGGAGCTGTTTTTT.

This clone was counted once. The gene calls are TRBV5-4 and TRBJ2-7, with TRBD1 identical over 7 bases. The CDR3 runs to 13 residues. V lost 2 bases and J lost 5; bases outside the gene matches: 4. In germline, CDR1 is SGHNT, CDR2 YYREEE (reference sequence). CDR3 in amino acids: CASSLQGWNEQYF. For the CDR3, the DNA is TGTGCCAGCAGCTTACAGGGGTGGAACGAGCAGTACTTC.

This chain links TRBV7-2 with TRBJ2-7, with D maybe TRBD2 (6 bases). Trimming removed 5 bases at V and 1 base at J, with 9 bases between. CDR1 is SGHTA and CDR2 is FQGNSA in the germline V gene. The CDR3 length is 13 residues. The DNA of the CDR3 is TGTGCCAGCAGCGTGGCGGGATCCTACGAGCAGTACTTC. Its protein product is CASSVAGSYEQYF. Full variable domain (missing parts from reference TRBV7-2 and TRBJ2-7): GAGVSQSPSNKVTEKGKDVELRCDPISGHTALYWYRQSLGQGLEFLIYFQGNSAPDKSGLPSDRFSAERTGGSVSTLTIQRTQQEDSAVYLCASSVAGSYEQYFGPGTRLTVT.

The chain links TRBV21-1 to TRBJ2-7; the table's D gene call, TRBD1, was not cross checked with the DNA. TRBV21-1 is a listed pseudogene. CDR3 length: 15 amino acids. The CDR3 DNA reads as TGTGCCAGCAGCGTTTGGGGGACAGGGCCTGGCGAGCAGTACTTC. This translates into CASSVWGTGPGEQYF.

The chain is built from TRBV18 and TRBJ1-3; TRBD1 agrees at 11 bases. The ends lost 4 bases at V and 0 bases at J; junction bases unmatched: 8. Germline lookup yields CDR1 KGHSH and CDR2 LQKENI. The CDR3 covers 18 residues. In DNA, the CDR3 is TGTGCCAGCTCACATTCCGGGACAGGGGGGTTCTCTGGAAACACCATATATTTT. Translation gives CASSHSGTGGFSGNTIYF. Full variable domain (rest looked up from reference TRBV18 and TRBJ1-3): NAGVMQNPRHLVRRRGQEARLRCSPMKGHSHVYWYRQLPEEGLKFMVYLQKENIIDESGMPKERFSAEFPKEGPSILRIQQVVRGDSAAYFCASSHSGTGGFSGNTIYFGEGSWLTVV.

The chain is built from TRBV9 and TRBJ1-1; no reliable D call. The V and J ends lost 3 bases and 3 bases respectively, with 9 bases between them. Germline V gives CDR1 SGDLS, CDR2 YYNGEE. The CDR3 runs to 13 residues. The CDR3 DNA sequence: TGTGCCAGCAGCGGGAGGTCTGACACTGAAGCTTTCTTT. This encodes CASSGRSDTEAFF.

The DNA of the CDR3 is TGTGCCAGCAGCTTAAACCAAGAGACCCAGTACTTC. Translated, it gives CASSLNQETQYF. The rearrangement links TRBV2 to TRBJ2-5, with no clear D. The CDR3 totals 12 residues. V was shortened by 6 bases and J by 0 bases, with 5 bases between the two germline ends. Germline V gene data show CDR1 as SNHLY and CDR2 as FYNNEI.